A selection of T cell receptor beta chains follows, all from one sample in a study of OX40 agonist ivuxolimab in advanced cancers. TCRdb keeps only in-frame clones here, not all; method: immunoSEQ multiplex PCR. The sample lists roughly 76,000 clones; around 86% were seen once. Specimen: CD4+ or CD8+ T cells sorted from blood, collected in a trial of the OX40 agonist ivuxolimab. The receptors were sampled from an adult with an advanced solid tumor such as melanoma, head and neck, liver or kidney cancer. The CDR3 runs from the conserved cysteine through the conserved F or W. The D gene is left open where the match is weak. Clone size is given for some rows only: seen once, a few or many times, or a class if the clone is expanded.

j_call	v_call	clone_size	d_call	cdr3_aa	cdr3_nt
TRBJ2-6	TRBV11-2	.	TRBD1	CASSSGTGTSWANVLTF	TGTGCCAGCAGCTCCGGGACAGGGACCAGCTGGGCCAACGTCCTGACTTTC
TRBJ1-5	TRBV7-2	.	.	CASSLDRNQPQHF	TGTGCCAGCAGCTTAGACAGGAATCAGCCCCAGCATTTT
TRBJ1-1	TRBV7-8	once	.	CASSLGRGTDTEAFF	TGTGCCAGCAGCTTAGGAAGGGGGACGGACACTGAAGCTTTCTTT
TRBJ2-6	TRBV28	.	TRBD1	CASSFGSQGASGANVLTF	TGTGCCAGCAGTTTTGGTTCACAGGGGGCATCTGGGGCCAACGTCCTGACTTTC
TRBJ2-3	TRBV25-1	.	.	CASSVGLRRGLTDTQYF	TGTGCCAGCAGTGTGGGACTCCGCAGGGGTTTAACAGATACGCAGTATTTT
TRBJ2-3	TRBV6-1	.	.	CASALSVQGDTQYF	TGTGCCAGCGCTCTCTCGGTTCAGGGAGATACGCAGTATTTT
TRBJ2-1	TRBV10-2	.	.	CASILDRLNYNEQFF	.
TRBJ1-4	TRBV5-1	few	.	CASSSQGTTNEKLFF	TGCGCCAGCAGCTCTCAGGGGACAACTAATGAAAAACTGTTTTTT
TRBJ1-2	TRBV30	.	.	CAWMGREGYGYTF	TGTGCCTGGATGGGCCGGGAAGGCTATGGCTACACCTTC
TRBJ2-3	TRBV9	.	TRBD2	CASSVGPSGGGDTQYF	TGTGCCAGCAGCGTAGGTCCTAGCGGGGGAGGAGATACGCAGTATTTT
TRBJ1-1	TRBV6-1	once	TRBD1	CASNRDRVIKAFF	TGTGCCAGCAACCGGGACAGGGTCATCAAAGCTTTCTTT
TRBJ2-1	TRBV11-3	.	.	CASSLSTGGFSEQFF	TGTGCCAGCAGCTTATCGACGGGGGGCTTTAGTGAGCAGTTCTTC
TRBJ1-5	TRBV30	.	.	CAWSGASQPQHF	TGTGCCTGGTCGGGGGCAAGTCAGCCCCAGCATTTT
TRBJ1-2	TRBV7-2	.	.	CASSSEISSGAYGYTF	TGTGCCAGCAGCTCAGAAATAAGCTCAGGGGCCTATGGCTACACCTTC
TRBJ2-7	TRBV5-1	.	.	CASSWPSSQEQTYEQYF	TGCGCCAGCAGCTGGCCCTCTAGTCAGGAGCAGACCTACGAGCAGTACTTC
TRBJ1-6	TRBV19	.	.	CASRRTPEDSPLHF	TGTGCCAGTAGGAGGACTCCGGAGGATTCACCCCTCCACTTT
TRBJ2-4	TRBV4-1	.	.	CASSQEGLEVAKNIQYF	TGCGCCAGCAGCCAAGAGGGCCTAGAGGTGGCCAAAAACATTCAGTACTTC
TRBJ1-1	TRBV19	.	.	CASSIVRWDTEAFF	TGTGCCAGTAGTATCGTGAGATGGGACACTGAAGCTTTCTTT
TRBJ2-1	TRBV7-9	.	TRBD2	CASSLRTSGGVREQFF	TGTGCCAGCAGCTTAAGGACTAGCGGGGGGGTACGTGAGCAGTTCTTC
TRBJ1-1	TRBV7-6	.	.	CASSLRQDTEAFF	TGTGCCAGCAGCTTAAGACAAGACACTGAAGCTTTCTTT
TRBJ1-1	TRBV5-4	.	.	CASSFLTDTEAFF	TGTGCCAGCAGCTTTTTAACGGACACTGAAGCTTTCTTT
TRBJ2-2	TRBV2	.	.	CASSEEEGITGELFF	TGTGCCAGCAGTGAAGAGGAGGGAATCACCGGGGAGCTGTTTTTT
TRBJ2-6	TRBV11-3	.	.	CASSLSGANVLTF	TGTGCCAGCAGCTTATCTGGGGCCAACGTCCTGACTTTC
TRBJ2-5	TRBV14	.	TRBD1	CASSRYTGGAGTKETQYF	TGTGCCAGCAGCCGATATACAGGGGGCGCAGGTACCAAGGAGACCCAGTACTTC
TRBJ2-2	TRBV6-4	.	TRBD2	CASSVGPQTSGRAPGELFF	TGTGCCAGCAGTGTGGGCCCTCAAACTAGCGGGAGGGCCCCCGGGGAGCTGTTTTTT
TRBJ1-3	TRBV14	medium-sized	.	CASSQGGRNTIYF	TGTGCCAGCAGCCAAGGAGGTCGGAACACCATATATTTT